What follows are 14 T cell receptor beta chains derived from one specimen sequenced in a study of T cells after somatic rescue of genetic block. The data were produced by immunoSEQ multiplex PCR, yet TCRdb's version contains in-frame clones alone and is incomplete. The repertoire holds tens of thousands of clones, with 80% to 90% as singletons. Sequencing was carried out using peripheral blood mononuclear cells (PBMCs). The receptor set was obtained from a woman aged 18-35 years.

CDR3 coding DNA: TGTGCCAGCAGTTGGTCGCCAGCGGGAGAGCAGTTCTTC. Its protein is CASSWSPAGEQFF. This rearrangement joins TRBV2 to TRBJ2-1; TRBD2 matches at 7 bases. The CDR3 consists of 13 residues. Losses at the gene ends were 5 bases for V and 10 bases for J; bases not matched to a gene: 8. CDR1 and CDR2 (germline): SNHLY, FYNNEI.

The chain combines TRBV19 with TRBJ2-3; D remains ambiguous. Germline loops: CDR1 LNHDA, CDR2 SQIVND (reference sequence). This CDR3 spans 14 amino acids. V was cut by 2 bases and J by 0 bases, with 6 bases left in between. CDR3 nucleotides: TGTGCCAGTAGTATACAGGCGAGCACAGATACGCAGTATTTT. Translated: CASSIQASTDTQYF.

This chain connects TRBV20-1 to TRBJ2-5, with 7 bases that match TRBD2. V lost 1 base and J lost 7; bases outside the gene matches: 0. This CDR3 has 11 amino acids. The germline CDR1 and CDR2 sequences are DFQATT and SNEGSKA (reference sequence). CDR3 coding DNA: TGCAGTGCTAGAGCGGGGGGGACCCAGTACTTC. Protein product: CSARAGGTQYF.

The CDR3 protein is CASSFWDRNEQFF. CDR3 coding DNA: TGTGCCAGCAGCTTTTGGGATCGGAATGAGCAGTTCTTC. The chain employs TRBV7-9 and TRBJ2-1; no firm D call. The V gene's germline CDR1 is SEHNR and CDR2 FQNEAQ (reference sequence). The CDR3 has 13 amino acids. Trimming shortened V by 3 bases and J by 7 bases, and 10 bases separated the two germline ends.

CDR3 protein: CASSYAGVVGQPQHF. CDR3 sequence (DNA): TGTGCCAGCAGTTACGCGGGTGTAGTCGGGCAGCCCCAGCATTTT. This sequence joins TRBV6-5 and TRBJ1-5; D is uncertain. The germline gives CDR1 MNHEY, CDR2 SVGAGI. The CDR3 spans 15 residues. Trimming took 2 bases from V and 7 from J, leaving 15 bases between them.

The V call is TRBV28, the J call TRBJ2-7; the D gene is possibly TRBD2 (5 bases). V gave up 6 bases and J gave up 3 bases, with 15 bases separating them. The CDR3 sequence is 14 residues long. Germline V gene sequence: CDR1 MDHEN, CDR2 SYDVKM. The CDR3 protein is CASRGRKANYEQYF. DNA of the CDR3: TGTGCCAGCAGGGGGAGAAAGGCTAACTACGAGCAGTACTTC. Together with reference TRBV28 and TRBJ2-7, the CDR3 gives the full variable domain: DVKVTQSSRYLVKRTGEKVFLECVQDMDHENMFWYRQDPGLGLRLIYFSYDVKMKEKGDIPEGYSVSREKKERFSLILESASTNQTSMYLCASRGRKANYEQYFGPGTRLTVT.

The V gene is TRBV10-3, the J gene TRBJ1-4; no reliable D call. The germline gives CDR1 ENHRY, CDR2 SYGVKD. The V gene lost 1 base and the J gene lost 3 bases, with 12 bases spanning the gap. This CDR3 has 16 amino acids. The DNA of the CDR3 is TGTGCCATCAGTGAGTTTCGCGGAGCAGCTAATGAAAAACTGTTTTTT. It encodes CAISEFRGAANEKLFF.

This chain uses TRBV20-1 with TRBJ2-1; D gene ambiguous. This CDR3 comprises 11 residues. V gave up 3 bases and J gave up 5 bases, with 5 bases separating them. Germline CDR1 reads DFQATT; CDR2 reads SNEGSKA (reference sequence). CDR3 sequence (DNA): TGCAGTGCTAGGGGGAACAATGAGCAGTTCTTC. It is translated as CSARGNNEQFF.

The chain uses TRBV30 and TRBJ2-5; 7 bases map to TRBD2. The CDR3 has 15 residues. Germline V gene data show CDR1 as GTSNPN and CDR2 as SVGIG (reference sequence). Germline trimming cut 0 bases from V and 6 bases from J; bases unmatched to any gene: 10. The CDR3 sequence: CAWSVGDYQSKTQYF. DNA for the CDR3: TGTGCCTGGAGTGTAGGGGACTACCAATCGAAGACCCAGTACTTC.

The chain combines TRBV19 with TRBJ2-1; D possibly corresponds to TRBD2 (6 bases). This CDR3 spans 15 amino acids. V shed 6 bases and J shed 0 bases, with 12 bases lying between them. From germline, CDR1 is LNHDA and CDR2 SQIVND (reference sequence). CDR3 in DNA: TGTGCCAGTAGCAACGGGAGAAGCTCCTACAATGAGCAGTTCTTC. This codes for CASSNGRSSYNEQFF.

The chain has TRBV4-2 and TRBJ1-4; D possibly corresponds to TRBD1 (6 bases). Germline V gene sequence: CDR1 LGHNA, CDR2 YNFKEQ. The length of the CDR3 is 18 residues. The V and J ends lost 0 bases and 5 bases respectively, with 19 bases between them. CDR3: CASSQDFTVTQGNEKLFF. The CDR3 DNA follows: TGTGCCAGCAGCCAAGACTTCACCGTTACCCAGGGGAATGAAAAACTGTTTTTT.

J is TRBJ1-4 and V is TRBV15; the D gene is possibly TRBD1 (6 bases). The germline V gene has CDR1 LNHNV and CDR2 YYDKDF (reference sequence). V was clipped by 2 bases and J by 4 bases, with 8 bases between them. This CDR3 is built from 14 residues. The CDR3 reads CATSRQGINEKLFF. The CDR3, as DNA: TGTGCCACCAGCAGACAGGGGATTAATGAAAAACTGTTTTTT.

The genes are TRBV27 and TRBJ2-1; 8 positions match TRBD2. The ends lost 6 bases at V and 2 bases at J; junction bases unmatched: 3. Germline CDR1 is MNHEY and CDR2 is SMNVEV (reference sequence). CDR3 length equals 14 residues. CDR3 amino acids: CASRPSGPYNEQFF. The CDR3 nucleotides read TGTGCCAGCAGGCCTAGCGGGCCCTACAATGAGCAGTTCTTC.

The gene calls are TRBV18 and TRBJ2-2; no definite D call. V was cut by 3 bases and J by 7 bases, with 12 bases left in between. The length of the CDR3 is 14 residues. Germline lookup yields CDR1 KGHSH and CDR2 LQKENI. CDR3 loop: CASSPAGYSGELFF. In nucleotides, the CDR3 is TGTGCCAGCTCACCGGCCGGGTACAGCGGGGAGCTGTTTTTT.